The 14 T cell receptor beta chains below all came from one sample that was sequenced in a study of OX40 agonist ivuxolimab in advanced cancers. The table came from immunoSEQ multiplex PCR; TCRdb's copy has only in-frame clones and leaves some out. Here the sample spans roughly 60,000 clones, around 85% being singletons. Here the sequenced sample was CD4+ or CD8+ T cells sorted from blood, taken in a trial of the OX40 agonist ivuxolimab. The source is an adult with an advanced solid tumor such as melanoma, head and neck, liver or kidney cancer.

This sequence joins TRBV18 and TRBJ1-1, with D perhaps TRBD1 (5 bases). V lost 0 bases and J 6 bases, leaving 8 bases between the germline ends. Germline V lookup: CDR1 KGHSH, CDR2 LQKENI. This CDR3 contains 13 residues. The CDR3: CASSPPGRAEAFF. The CDR3 DNA sequence: TGTGCCAGCTCACCACCGGGACGTGCTGAAGCTTTCTTT.

The rearrangement joins TRBV29-1 to TRBJ1-1; 9 bases fit TRBD1. Trimming took 5 bases from V and 1 from J; bases not matched to a gene: 2. The CDR3 has 13 amino acids. From germline, CDR1 is SQVTM and CDR2 ANQGSEA. The CDR3, as DNA: TGCAGCGTTTCGGACAGGGGGAACACTGAAGCTTTCTTT. Encoded protein: CSVSDRGNTEAFF.

The rearrangement uses TRBV5-6 and TRBJ2-5; 11 positions agree with TRBD1. CDR3 size: 14 residues. Per germline, CDR1 SGHDT and CDR2 YYEEEE. The V and J ends lost 7 bases and 5 bases, in that order; junction bases with no gene match: 7. The CDR3 nucleotides are TGTGCCAGCGCCGGGACAGGGGGAATTGAGACCCAGTACTTC. This gives the protein CASAGTGGIETQYF.

The chain has TRBV27 and TRBJ1-1; unclear D gene. This CDR3 has 13 residues. V shed 6 bases and J shed 3 bases, with 11 bases lying between them. Germline CDR1 reads MNHEY; CDR2 reads SMNVEV (reference sequence). CDR3 sequence (DNA): TGTGCCAGCAGCCCAATGAGGGACACTGAAGCTTTCTTT. It yields the protein CASSPMRDTEAFF.

J is TRBJ2-3 and V is TRBV15; no definite D call. The V gene lost 5 bases and the J gene lost 8 bases, with 11 bases spanning the gap. The length of the CDR3 is 12 residues. The germline CDR1 and CDR2 sequences are LNHNV and YYDKDF (reference sequence). The CDR3 here is CATSPRRSTQYF. The CDR3 DNA is TGTGCCACCAGCCCCCGTCGGAGTACGCAGTATTTT. Full variable domain (outside the CDR3, taken from reference TRBV15 and TRBJ2-3): DAMVIQNPRYQVTQFGKPVTLSCSQTLNHNVMYWYQQKSSQAPKLLFHYYDKDFNNEADTPDNFQSRRPNTSFCFLDIRSPGLGDTAMYLCATSPRRSTQYFGPGTRLTVL.

This chain connects TRBV27 to TRBJ1-5, with TRBD1 matching over 7 bases. Germline V gives CDR1 MNHEY, CDR2 SMNVEV (reference sequence). CDR3 length: 13 amino acids. V shed 7 bases, J shed 5 bases, and the junction held 5 bases outside the gene matches. CDR3 coding DNA: TGTGCCAGCACCCGGGACAGTTATCAGCCCCAGCATTTT. It specifies CASTRDSYQPQHF.

The gene calls are TRBV10-3 and TRBJ1-1; 8 nucleotides line up with TRBD1. Germline assignment: CDR1 ENHRY and CDR2 SYGVKD. V lost 6 bases to trimming and J lost 5 bases; unmatched junction nucleotides: 8. The CDR3 has 14 amino acids. The CDR3 nucleotides are TGTGCCATCAGGTCAGGACAGGGTAGTACTGAAGCTTTCTTT. Translating gives CAIRSGQGSTEAFF.

V usage is TRBV11-2 and J usage is TRBJ2-1; D gene uncertain. Germline-derived CDR1 and CDR2 are SGHAT and FQNNGV. Trimming cost V 3 bases and J 0 bases, with 9 bases left between them. CDR3 length: 15 amino acids. CDR3 nucleotide sequence: TGTGCCAGCAGCTTTAACCCGAGCTCCTACAATGAGCAGTTCTTC. Translating it yields CASSFNPSSYNEQFF.

This chain uses TRBV5-6 with TRBJ2-1; perhaps TRBD2 as D (5 bases). Germline lookup yields CDR1 SGHDT and CDR2 YYEEEE. Trimming removed 4 bases at V and 8 bases at J, with 10 bases between. CDR3 size: 12 residues. CDR3 sequence (DNA): TGTGCCAGCAGCCTACGGCGGGATGAGCAGTTCTTC. Its protein product is CASSLRRDEQFF. The whole variable domain, remainder taken from reference TRBV5-6 and TRBJ2-1, is DAGVTQSPTHLIKTRGQQVTLRCSPKSGHDTVSWYQQALGQGPQFIFQYYEEEERQRGNFPDRFSGHQFPNYSSELNVNALLLGDSALYLCASSLRRDEQFFGPGTRLTVL.

The chain employs TRBV11-2 and TRBJ2-7, with D perhaps TRBD2 (5 bases). Germline V gives CDR1 SGHAT, CDR2 FQNNGV. The CDR3 has 14 amino acids. Trimming removed 4 bases from V and 1 base from J, with 11 bases in between. DNA of the CDR3: TGTGCCAGCAGCTCCGGTCCGGGATCCTACGAGCAGTACTTC. It specifies CASSSGPGSYEQYF.

V is TRBV5-6 and J is TRBJ2-1; no clear D gene. CDR1 is SGHDT and CDR2 is YYEEEE in the germline V gene. Trimming left V 4 bases short and J 5 bases short, with 19 bases between. This CDR3 spans 16 amino acids. The CDR3 DNA reads TGTGCCAGCAGCCCCTTAACAGCAGTCGATCACAATGAGCAGTTCTTC. This encodes CASSPLTAVDHNEQFF.

A single count supports this clone. The V and J genes are TRBV6-1 and TRBJ1-5; 7 bases map to TRBD1. The V gene end was trimmed by 5 bases and the J gene end by 2 bases; junction bases not matched to a gene: 6. The CDR3 loop spans 15 amino acids. Germline-derived CDR1 and CDR2 are MNHNS and SASEGT. CDR3 region: CASSRGQDGNQPQHF. For the CDR3, the DNA is TGTGCCAGCAGTCGCGGACAGGACGGCAATCAGCCCCAGCATTTT.

Concerning this clone: This is likely a read error, given that the CDR3 carries no conserved phenylalanine or tryptophan at its end. The limits of the CDR3 on the DNA are not certain, so only TCRdb's listed CDR3 is given. The chain uses TRBV5-8 and TRBJ2-7; the listed D gene, TRBD2, was not tested against the DNA. The CDR3 comprises 12 residues, both ends counted. Looked up from germline, CDR1 is SGHTS and CDR2 is YDEGEE. CDR3 loop: CASSLSTSGEVL.

In this sample, this clone turned up a few times. The chain couples TRBV15 to TRBJ1-6, with D hard to call. Looked up from germline, CDR1 is LNHNV and CDR2 is YYDKDF (reference sequence). V dropped 4 bases and J dropped 7 bases, with 14 bases sitting between them. The length of the CDR3 is 15 residues. For the CDR3, the DNA is TGTGCCACCAGCAAGGATCTCGGAACGAATTCACCCCTCCACTTT. Protein sequence: CATSKDLGTNSPLHF.